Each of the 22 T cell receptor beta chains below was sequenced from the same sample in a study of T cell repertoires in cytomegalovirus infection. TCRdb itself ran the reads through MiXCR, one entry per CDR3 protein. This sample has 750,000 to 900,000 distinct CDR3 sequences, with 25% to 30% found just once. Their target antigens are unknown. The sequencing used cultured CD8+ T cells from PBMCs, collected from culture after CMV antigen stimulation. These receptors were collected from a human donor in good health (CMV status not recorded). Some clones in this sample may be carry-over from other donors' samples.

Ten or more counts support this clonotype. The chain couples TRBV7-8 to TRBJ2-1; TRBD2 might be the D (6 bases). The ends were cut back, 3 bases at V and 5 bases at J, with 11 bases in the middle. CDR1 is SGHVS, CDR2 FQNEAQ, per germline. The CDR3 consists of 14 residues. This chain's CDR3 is CASSLAGRNNEQFF. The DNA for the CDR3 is TGTGCCAGCAGCTTGGCGGGGAGAAACAATGAGCAGTTCTTC.

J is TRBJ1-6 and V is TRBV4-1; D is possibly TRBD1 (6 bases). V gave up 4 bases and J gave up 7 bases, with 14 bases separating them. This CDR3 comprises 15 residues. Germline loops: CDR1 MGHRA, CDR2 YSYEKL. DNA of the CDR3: TGCGCCAGCAGCCGAGGGCGACAGGCGAATTCACCCCTCCACTTT. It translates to CASSRGRQANSPLHF.

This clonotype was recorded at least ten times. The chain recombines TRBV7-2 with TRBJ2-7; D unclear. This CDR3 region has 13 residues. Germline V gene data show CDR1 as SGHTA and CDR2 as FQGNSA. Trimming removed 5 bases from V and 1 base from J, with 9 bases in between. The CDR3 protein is CASSPLNSYEQYV. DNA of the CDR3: TGTGCCAGCAGCCCTCTGAATTCCTACGAGCAGTACGTC.

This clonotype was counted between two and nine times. CDR3 residues: CASSLGGSPYEQYV. In nucleotides, the CDR3 is TGTGCCAGCAGCTTGGGAGGGTCCCCCTACGAGCAGTACGTC. The chain employs TRBV5-5 and TRBJ2-7; weak D call: TRBD2 (5 bases). Germline lookup yields CDR1 SGHKS and CDR2 YYEKEE (reference sequence). V lost 0 bases, J lost 2 bases, and 9 bases lay in between. There are 14 residues in the CDR3.

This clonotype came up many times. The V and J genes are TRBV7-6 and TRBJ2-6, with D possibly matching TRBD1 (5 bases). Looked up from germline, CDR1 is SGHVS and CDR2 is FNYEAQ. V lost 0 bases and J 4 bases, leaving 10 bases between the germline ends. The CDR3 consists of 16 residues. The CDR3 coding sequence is TGTGCCAGCAGCTTAGCGCAGGGCTTAGGGGCCAACGTCCTGACTTTC. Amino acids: CASSLAQGLGANVLTF.

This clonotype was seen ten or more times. Here the CDR3 reads CSARKRMVAFF. CDR3 coding DNA: TGCAGTGCTAGAAAACGGATGGTAGCTTTCTTT. V gene TRBV20-1 combines with J gene TRBJ1-1; no clear D gene. CDR1 and CDR2 (germline): DFQATT, SNEGSKA (reference sequence). The V end was cut by 2 bases, the J end by 10 bases, with 11 bases between. CDR3 length equals 11 residues.

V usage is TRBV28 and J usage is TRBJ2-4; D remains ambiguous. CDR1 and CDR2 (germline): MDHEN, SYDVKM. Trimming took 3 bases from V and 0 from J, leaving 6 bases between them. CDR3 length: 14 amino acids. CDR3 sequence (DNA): TGTGCCAGCAGTTTGACGCTAGCCAAAAACATTCAGTACTTC. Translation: CASSLTLAKNIQYF.

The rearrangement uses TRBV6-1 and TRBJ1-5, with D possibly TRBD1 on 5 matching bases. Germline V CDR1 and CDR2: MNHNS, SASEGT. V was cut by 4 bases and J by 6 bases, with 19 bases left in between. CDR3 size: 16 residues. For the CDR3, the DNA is TGTGCCAGCAGTGGTTTTTTGGGGACCCCCAGTCAGCCCCAGCATTTT. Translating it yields CASSGFLGTPSQPQHF.

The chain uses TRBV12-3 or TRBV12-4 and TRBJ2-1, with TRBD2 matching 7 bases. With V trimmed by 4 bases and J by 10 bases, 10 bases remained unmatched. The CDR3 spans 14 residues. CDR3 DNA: TGTGCCAGCAGTTGGGGGGAGGGACCCAACGAGCAGTTCTTC. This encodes CASSWGEGPNEQFF.

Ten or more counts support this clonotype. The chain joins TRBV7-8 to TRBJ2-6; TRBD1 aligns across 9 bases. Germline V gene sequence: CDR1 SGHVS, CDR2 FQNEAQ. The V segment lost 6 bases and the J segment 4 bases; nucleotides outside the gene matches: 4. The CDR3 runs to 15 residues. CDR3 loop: CASRPQGAGANVLTF. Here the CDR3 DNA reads TGTGCCAGCAGGCCACAGGGGGCAGGGGCCAACGTCCTGACTTTC.

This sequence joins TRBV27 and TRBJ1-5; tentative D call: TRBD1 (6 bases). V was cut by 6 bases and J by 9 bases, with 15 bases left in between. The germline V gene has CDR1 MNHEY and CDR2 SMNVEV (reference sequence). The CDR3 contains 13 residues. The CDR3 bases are TGTGCCAGCAGGACAGGTGGGCAATCGCCCCAGCATTTT. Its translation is CASRTGGQSPQHF.

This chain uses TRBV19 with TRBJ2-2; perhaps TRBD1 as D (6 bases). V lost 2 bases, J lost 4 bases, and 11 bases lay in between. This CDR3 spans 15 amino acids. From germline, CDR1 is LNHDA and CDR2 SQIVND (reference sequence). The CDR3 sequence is CASSILTGSTGELFF. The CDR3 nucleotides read TGTGCCAGTAGTATACTCACAGGGAGCACCGGGGAGCTGTTTTTT. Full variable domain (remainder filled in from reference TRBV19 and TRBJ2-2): DGGITQSPKYLFRKEGQNVTLSCEQNLNHDAMYWYRQDPGQGLRLIYYSQIVNDFQKGDIAEGYSVSREKKESFPLTVTSAQKNPTAFYLCASSILTGSTGELFFGEGSRLTVL.

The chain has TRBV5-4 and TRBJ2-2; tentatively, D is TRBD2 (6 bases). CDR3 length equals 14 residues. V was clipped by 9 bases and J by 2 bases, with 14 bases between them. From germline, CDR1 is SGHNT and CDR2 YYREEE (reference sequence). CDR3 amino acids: CATEGGANTGELFF. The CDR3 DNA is TGTGCCACCGAGGGCGGGGCTAACACCGGGGAGCTGTTTTTT. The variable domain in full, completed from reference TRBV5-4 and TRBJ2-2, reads ETGVTQSPTHLIKTRGQQVTLRCSSQSGHNTVSWYQQALGQGPQFIFQYYREEENGRGNFPPRFSGLQFPNYSSELNVNALELDDSALYLCATEGGANTGELFFGEGSRLTVL.

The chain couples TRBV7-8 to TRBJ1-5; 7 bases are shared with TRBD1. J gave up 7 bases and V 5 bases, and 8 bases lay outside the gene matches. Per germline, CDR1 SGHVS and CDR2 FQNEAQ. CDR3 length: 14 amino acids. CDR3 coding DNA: TGTGCCAGCAGCGTTACAGGGGATCGGCAGCCCCAGCATTTT. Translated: CASSVTGDRQPQHF.

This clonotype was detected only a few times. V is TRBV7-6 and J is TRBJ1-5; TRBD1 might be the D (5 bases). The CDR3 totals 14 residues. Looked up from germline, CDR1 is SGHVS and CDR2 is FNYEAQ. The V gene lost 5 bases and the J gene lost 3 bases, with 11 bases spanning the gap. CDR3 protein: CASSRAGPNQPQHF. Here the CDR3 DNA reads TGTGCCAGCAGCCGGGCAGGGCCCAATCAGCCCCAGCATTTT. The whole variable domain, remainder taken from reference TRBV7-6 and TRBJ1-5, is GAGVSQSPRYKVTKRGQDVALRCDPISGHVSLYWYRQALGQGPEFLTYFNYEAQQDKSGLPNDRFSAERPEGSISTLTIQRTEQRDSAMYRCASSRAGPNQPQHFGDGTRLSIL.

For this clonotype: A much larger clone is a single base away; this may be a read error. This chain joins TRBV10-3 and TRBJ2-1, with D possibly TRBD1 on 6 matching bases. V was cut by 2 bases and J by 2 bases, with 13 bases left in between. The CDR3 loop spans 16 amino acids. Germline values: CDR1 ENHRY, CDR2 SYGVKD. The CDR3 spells CAISEPGTWAYNEQFF. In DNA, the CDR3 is TGTGCCATCAGTGAGCCCGGGACATGGGCCTACAATGAGCAGTTCTTC.

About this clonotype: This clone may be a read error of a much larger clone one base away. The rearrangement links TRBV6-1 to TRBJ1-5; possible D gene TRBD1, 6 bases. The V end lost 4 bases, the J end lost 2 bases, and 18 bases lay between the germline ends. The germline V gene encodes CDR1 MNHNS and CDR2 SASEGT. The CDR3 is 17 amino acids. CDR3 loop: CASSGRTERGGNQPQHF. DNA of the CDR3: TGTGCCAGCAGTGGCCGGACAGAGCGAGGAGGCAATCAGCCCCAGCATTTT.

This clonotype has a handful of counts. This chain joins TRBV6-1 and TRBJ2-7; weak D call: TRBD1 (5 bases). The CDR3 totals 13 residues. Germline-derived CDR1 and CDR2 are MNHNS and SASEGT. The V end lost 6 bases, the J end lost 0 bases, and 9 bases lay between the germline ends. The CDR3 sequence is CASSSGFSYEQYV. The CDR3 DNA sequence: TGTGCCAGCAGCTCAGGGTTCTCCTACGAGCAGTACGTC.

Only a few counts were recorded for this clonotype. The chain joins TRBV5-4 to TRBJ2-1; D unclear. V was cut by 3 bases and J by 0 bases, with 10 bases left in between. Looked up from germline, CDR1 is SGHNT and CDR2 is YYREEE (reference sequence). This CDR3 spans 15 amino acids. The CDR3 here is CASSSKTFSYNEQFF. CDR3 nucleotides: TGTGCCAGCAGCTCGAAGACTTTCTCCTACAATGAGCAGTTCTTC.

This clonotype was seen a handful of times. The CDR3 protein is CASSPQGALISNTEAFF. In nucleotides, the CDR3 is TGTGCCAGCAGTCCCCAGGGGGCCTTAATCTCGAACACTGAAGCTTTCTTT. V gene TRBV12-3 or TRBV12-4 combines with J gene TRBJ1-1; 8 positions agree with TRBD1. V lost 5 bases, J lost 1 base, and 12 bases stayed unmatched. This CDR3 has 17 amino acids.

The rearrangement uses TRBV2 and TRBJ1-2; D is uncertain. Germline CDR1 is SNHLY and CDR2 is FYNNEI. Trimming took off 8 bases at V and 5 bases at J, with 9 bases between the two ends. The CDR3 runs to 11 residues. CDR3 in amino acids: CASPARYGYTF. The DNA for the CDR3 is TGTGCCAGCCCCGCCCGGTATGGCTACACCTTC.

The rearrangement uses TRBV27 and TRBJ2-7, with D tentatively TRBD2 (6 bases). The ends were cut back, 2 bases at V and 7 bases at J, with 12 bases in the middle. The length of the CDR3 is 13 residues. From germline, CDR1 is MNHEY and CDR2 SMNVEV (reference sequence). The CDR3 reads CASSLGTGLEQYF. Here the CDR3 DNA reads TGTGCCAGCAGTTTAGGCACGGGACTTGAGCAGTACTTC.